These T cell receptor beta chains were read from a single sample in a study of T-cell memory formation after mild COVID-19. Using its own MiXCR run on the 5' RACE reads, TCRdb lists one record per CDR3 protein. The table lists 450,000 to 650,000 distinct CDR3 sequences, over 15% of them singletons, with around 12% in the top ten. The sample was PBMCs or a T cell subset sorted from them (not recorded which). These receptors came from an adult woman who had mild COVID-19 (a few samples of this study predate the infection). Cell type and time point are not known. CDR3s include the opening cysteine and the closing phenylalanine or tryptophan. A D gene is named only where the DNA matches it firmly. Some rows mark clone size as missing; the rest say once, few, many or name a class of expanded clone.

>.|TRBJ2-1|TRBV7-3|TRBD2
CASSPASGGTYNEQFF
TGTGCCAGCAGCCCGGCTAGCGGGGGGACCTACAATGAGCAGTTCTTC
>few|TRBJ1-2|TRBV20-1|.
CSASADIGGYTF
TGCAGTGCTAGTGCGGACATCGGTGGCTACACCTTC
>few|TRBJ2-1|TRBV20-1|.
CSARTSRNEQFF
TGCAGTGCAAGAACTAGTCGCAATGAGCAGTTCTTC
>.|TRBJ1-1|TRBV29-1|.
CSGTIQGAAFF
TGCAGCGGAACCATACAGGGTGCAGCTTTCTTT
>few|TRBJ1-2|TRBV7-2|.
CASSPQPGLEGGYTF
TGTGCCAGCAGCCCGCAACCGGGACTAGAGGGCGGCTACACCTTC
>few|TRBJ2-1|TRBV18|.
CASSPWATSGNEQFF
TGTGCCAGCTCACCATGGGCCACAAGTGGGAATGAGCAGTTCTTC
>.|TRBJ1-2|TRBV4-3|.
CASSQGHRSMSGYTF
TGCGCCAGCAGCCAGGGACACAGAAGCATGAGTGGCTACACCTTC
>many|TRBJ2-5|TRBV5-1|.
CASSLEGFQETQYF
TGCGCCAGCAGCTTGGAGGGGTTTCAAGAGACCCAGTACTTC
>.|TRBJ2-5|TRBV28|TRBD1
CASRTGGVGQETQYF
TGTGCCAGCAGAACAGGGGGAGTGGGACAAGAGACCCAGTACTTC
>few|TRBJ2-7|TRBV7-9|.
CASSRNAGTYEQYF
TGTGCCAGCAGCCGAAATGCCGGGACCTACGAGCAGTACTTC
>few|TRBJ2-5|TRBV5-1|.
CASSLGLPLGTQYF
TGCGCCAGCAGCTTGGGACTACCCTTGGGGACCCAGTACTTC
>few|TRBJ1-2|TRBV6-1|TRBD1
CASSEVWGDRSLGYTF
TGTGCCAGCAGTGAAGTATGGGGGGACAGATCCTTGGGCTACACCTTC
>.|TRBJ1-3|TRBV10-3|.
CAISDGGNTIYF
TGTGCCATCAGTGACGGAGGTAACACCATATATTTT
>.|TRBJ1-5|TRBV5-1|.
CASSLTGILNQPQHF
TGCGCCAGCAGCTTAACCGGGATTCTGAATCAGCCCCAGCATTTT
>.|TRBJ2-7|TRBV19|.
CASSIVGGRSSYEQYF
TGTGCCAGTAGTATCGTCGGGGGGCGCAGTTCTTACGAGCAGTACTTC
>.|TRBJ2-1|TRBV12-3/TRBV12-4|.
CASSLAPSGPPPRNEQFF
TGTGCCAGCAGTTTAGCCCCCAGCGGGCCCCCTCCTAGAAATGAGCAGTTCTTC
>few|TRBJ2-7|TRBV25-1|.
CASSEGGMREQYF
TGTGCCAGCAGTGAAGGAGGAATGCGGGAGCAGTACTTC
>few|TRBJ1-1|TRBV7-6|TRBD1
CASSPRSRGLNTEAFF
TGTGCCAGCAGCCCCCGATCCAGGGGGCTGAACACTGAAGCTTTCTTT
>few|TRBJ1-1|TRBV5-4|TRBD1
CASSLGTGRMNTEAFF
TGTGCCAGCAGCTTGGGGACAGGCCGCATGAACACTGAAGCTTTCTTT
>.|TRBJ2-7|TRBV4-2|.
CASSQDLSPLAYEQYF
TGTGCCAGCAGCCAAGACTTGAGCCCACTGGCCTACGAGCAGTACTTC
>few|TRBJ2-7|TRBV4-1|.
CASSHLIGGDSYEQYF
TGCGCCAGCAGCCACCTCATTGGGGGGGACAGCTACGAGCAGTACTTC
>many|TRBJ2-5|TRBV5-1|.
CASSLRPDAQETQYF
TGCGCCAGCAGCTTGCGTCCGGACGCCCAAGAGACCCAGTACTTC
>few|TRBJ2-7|TRBV9|.
CASSVGPDPSYEQYF
TGTGCCAGCAGCGTAGGACCCGACCCCTCCTACGAGCAGTACTTC
>.|TRBJ2-7|TRBV6-1|.
CASSSSIYEQYF
TGTGCCAGCAGTTCCTCCATCTACGAGCAGTACTTC